This TCR beta chain was profiled in a study of blood T cell repertoires in COVID-19. In the study overall: Material from acute and convalescent COVID-19 was sourced from the United States, Italy and Spain. T cells, B-cell-depleted T cells, or PBMCs provided the cDNA or gDNA that served as material.

Original data processing: How many nucleated cells were present was estimated from reference gene primer amplification. Measured with immunoSEQ multiplex PCR; TCRdb has only the in-frame clones, and not every one. V and J calls and clone size come straight from that table; D and trimming were deduced from the DNA. Of roughly 60,000 clones listed, more than 65% are singletons. V gave up 3 bases and J gave up 4 bases; unmatched junction bases: 4. The CDR3 loop spans 14 amino acids. Germline-derived CDR1 and CDR2 are SGHRS and YFSETQ. Sample: peripheral blood. This clonotype was sampled from a human donor in a cohort sampled during active COVID-19. The rearrangement joins TRBV5-1 to TRBJ2-7, with 10 positions matching TRBD1. The DNA of the CDR3 is TGCGCCAGCAGCTCCGGGACAGGGGTTTACGAGCAGTACTTC. This encodes CASSSGTGVYEQYF.